Listed below are T cell receptor beta chains from one sample, sequenced in a study of cytomegalovirus exposure and HLA in healthy donors. Only in-frame clones appear in the TCRdb table, and some are missing; sequencing was by immunoSEQ multiplex PCR. The data hold 90,000 to 100,000 clones, with approximately 84% observed a single time. Sequencing was done on a sample of PBMCs. The receptors derive from a young man in good health and CMV-seropositive. Both conserved end residues are part of each CDR3. Each record gives: V gene, J gene, clone size, D gene, CDR3 DNA, CDR3 protein. D genes are given only for firm matches. The size of a clone is reported for some rows only, either as once, few or many, or as a class for expanded clones.

>TRBV7-2|TRBJ1-2|.|.
TGTGCCAGCAGCTTAGCCACAGCATTTCGGGGGATGGATGGCTACACCTTC
CASSLATAFRGMDGYTF
>TRBV2|TRBJ2-5|.|TRBD2
TGTGCCAGCAGTGACCGGACTAGCGGGAGGGTGCGGGAGACCCAGTACTTC
CASSDRTSGRVRETQYF
>TRBV4-3|TRBJ1-5|.|.
TGCGCCAGCAGCCAACGGACAGATCAGCCCCAGCATTTT
CASSQRTDQPQHF
>TRBV10-1|TRBJ1-1|few|.
TGCGCCAGCAGAGCAAACAGGGTTACTGAAGCTTTCTTT
CASRANRVTEAFF
>TRBV7-2|TRBJ2-5|.|TRBD1
TGTGCCAGCAGCTTACGACAGGGGGCCGGGGAGACCCAGTACTTC
CASSLRQGAGETQYF
>TRBV6-5|TRBJ2-1|once|TRBD2
TGTGCCAGCAGTGTTAGCGGGGCATCCTACAATGAGCAGTTCTTC
CASSVSGASYNEQFF
>TRBV13|TRBJ2-1|.|.
TGTGCCAGCAGCTTAGGCCTGGCGGATAATGAGCAGTTCTTC
CASSLGLADNEQFF
>TRBV5-1|TRBJ2-3|.|TRBD2
TGCGCCAGCAGCTTGGCCAACAGCGGGGGGACAGATACGCAGTATTTT
CASSLANSGGTDTQYF
>TRBV9|TRBJ2-2|.|.
TGTGCCAGCAGCCCCCGAACAGGGACCGGGGAGCTGTTTTTT
CASSPRTGTGELFF
>TRBV20-1|TRBJ2-7|.|.
TGCAGTGTCCGGACAGCCTACGAGCAGTACTTC
CSVRTAYEQYF
>TRBV6-6|TRBJ2-5|.|.
TGTGCCAGCAGGCCCATGGGCAGGGGTATTGAGACCCAGTACTTC
CASRPMGRGIETQYF
>TRBV6-1|TRBJ2-1|.|TRBD2
TGTGCCAGCAGCGGACTAGCTGTATACAATGAGCAGTTCTTC
CASSGLAVYNEQFF
>TRBV7-2|TRBJ1-6|.|.
TGTGCCAGCCACTCAGGCGCCGGAGGATTTTGGCCCCTCCACTTT
CASHSGAGGFWPLHF
>TRBV28|TRBJ2-7|.|TRBD1
TGTGCCAGCAGTTTTCCGGGACAGGGGTACGAGCAGTACTTC
CASSFPGQGYEQYF
>TRBV7-8|TRBJ2-7|once|.
TGTGCCAGCAGCTTTGCAGGGTTGGTTGCCGAGCAGTACTTC
CASSFAGLVAEQYF
>TRBV29-1|TRBJ2-7|once|TRBD1
TGCAGCGTCGGACGGGACAGGTCCTACGAGCAGTACTTC
CSVGRDRSYEQYF
>TRBV5-1|TRBJ1-1|.|TRBD1
TGCGCCAGCAGCTTTTTTGTAGGGACAGGGGGTTGGACTGAAGCTTTCTTT
CASSFFVGTGGWTEAFF
>TRBV11-3|TRBJ2-7|few|.
TGTGCCAGCAGCTTAGTTTCGGGTCCCCACGAGCAGTACTTC
CASSLVSGPHEQYF
>TRBV2|TRBJ2-7|.|TRBD1
TGTGCCAGCGCATACAGGGGGCTATACGAGCAGTACTTC
CASAYRGLYEQYF
>TRBV5-5|TRBJ1-6|once|TRBD1
TGTGCCAGCAGCTTGAAGGGCGGACAGGGGTCATCCCTCCACTTT
CASSLKGGQGSSLHF
>TRBV7-9|TRBJ2-1|.|TRBD2
TGTGCCAGCAGTCCGAGCGGGAACGTTCTCAATGAGCAGTTCTTC
CASSPSGNVLNEQFF
>TRBV7-9|TRBJ2-7|.|TRBD2
TGTGCCAGCAGCTCGCCCCGGACTAGTTCTTACGAGCAGTACTTC
CASSSPRTSSYEQYF
>TRBV19|TRBJ2-7|.|.
TGTGCCAGTAGTACAAATGGGGCTAGCTACGAGCAGTACTTC
CASSTNGASYEQYF
>TRBV5-6|TRBJ1-3|.|.
TGTGCCAGCAGCTTGCAGGGAAACACCATATATTTT
CASSLQGNTIYF
>TRBV6-5|TRBJ2-1|.|.
TGTGCCAGCAGACTGGGACTGTTCAATGAGCAGTTCTTC
CASRLGLFNEQFF
>TRBV12-5|TRBJ2-7|.|TRBD1
TGTGCTAGTGGTTTGCGAAGGACAGGGGGGTTCTACGAGCAGTACTTC
CASGLRRTGGFYEQYF
>TRBV9|TRBJ2-2|once|TRBD1
TGTGCCAGCAGCGCTCAAATGACAGGGTACACCGGGGAGCTGTTTTTT
CASSAQMTGYTGELFF
>TRBV4-3|TRBJ2-7|.|.
TGCGCCAGCAGCCAAGAACCTAGCGACACCTACGAGCAGTACTTC
CASSQEPSDTYEQYF
>TRBV7-2|TRBJ2-7|.|.
TGTGCCAGCAGCGAAAAGGGGCTAAGCTCCTACGAGCAGTACTTC
CASSEKGLSSYEQYF
>TRBV19|TRBJ2-1|.|TRBD2
TGTGCCAGTAGTATATTCTCTGGGGCGGGGGGGCCACTAAATGAGCAGTTCTTC
CASSIFSGAGGPLNEQFF
>TRBV6-5|TRBJ2-7|few|.
TGTGCCAGCAGGGACAGATACGAGCAGTACTTC
CASRDRYEQYF
>TRBV5-1|TRBJ2-7|.|TRBD1
TGCGCCAGCAGCTGGGGACAGGGAATCTCCAGTGGGCAGTACTTC
CASSWGQGISSGQYF
>TRBV5-4|TRBJ2-2|.|TRBD1
TGTGCCAGCAGCGGAGACCCGGGACAGGGGAACACCGGGGAGCTGTTTTTT
CASSGDPGQGNTGELFF
>TRBV4-1|TRBJ2-7|.|.
TGCGCCAGCAGCCAAGGGTTAGGGGGGGCGCAGGACGAGCAGTACTTC
CASSQGLGGAQDEQYF
>TRBV19|TRBJ2-5|.|TRBD1
TGTGCCAGTAGTATGAGGACAGGGGGCGTAGAGACCCAGTACTTC
CASSMRTGGVETQYF
>TRBV4-2|TRBJ2-1|.|TRBD1
TGTGCCAGCAGCCAAGAATCCGGGACAGCATCCCTCGATGAGCAGTTCTTC
CASSQESGTASLDEQFF
>TRBV6-1|TRBJ2-7|.|.
TGTGCCAGCAGTTTAGACATTATTCGTACCTACGAGCAGTACTTC
CASSLDIIRTYEQYF
>TRBV28|TRBJ2-7|once|.
TGTGCCAGCAGTCCGAGGACTACTGGCTCCTACGAGCAGTACTTC
CASSPRTTGSYEQYF
>TRBV6-6|TRBJ2-7|once|TRBD1
TGTGCCAGCAGTTACCGGACAGGCCACTACGAGCAGTACTTC
CASSYRTGHYEQYF
>TRBV2|TRBJ1-6|.|.
TGTGCCAGCACCGCGTATAGCACTTATAATTCACCCCTCCACTTT
CASTAYSTYNSPLHF
>TRBV19|TRBJ1-5|.|TRBD1
TGTGCCAGTAGTTCCGGGACAGGGTCGAGTCGTTATAGCAATCAGCCCCAGCATTTT
CASSSGTGSSRYSNQPQHF
>TRBV28|TRBJ1-2|.|.
TGTGCCAGCAGTTTTCCGGTTACGAATGGCTACACCTTC
CASSFPVTNGYTF
>TRBV19|TRBJ1-4|.|.
TGTGCCAGTAGTATAGGCAGAATTGAAAAACTGTTTTTT
CASSIGRIEKLFF
>TRBV20-1|TRBJ2-7|once|.
TGCAGTGCTGACAGCAGCTACGAGCAGTACTTC
CSADSSYEQYF
>TRBV4-3|TRBJ2-7|.|.
TGCGCCAGCAGCCGACAGTGGACGGACTCCTACGAGCAGTACTTC
CASSRQWTDSYEQYF
>TRBV15|TRBJ2-5|.|TRBD1
TGTGCCACCAGCAGCGACAGGGGAAGAGAGACCCAGTACTTC
CATSSDRGRETQYF
>TRBV11-2|TRBJ2-7|.|.
TGTGCCAGCAGCTCCCAAGCGGCCTACGAGCAGTACTTC
CASSSQAAYEQYF
>TRBV18|TRBJ2-2|.|TRBD1
TGTGCCAGCTCACCACGACAGGGGCTCGCACACGGCGGGGAGCTGTTTTTT
CASSPRQGLAHGGELFF
>TRBV11-2|TRBJ2-2|.|TRBD2
TGTGCCAGCAGCCTCGAGCTCCTAGCGGGGACCGGGGAGCTGTTTTTT
CASSLELLAGTGELFF
>TRBV14|TRBJ2-7|once|TRBD2
TGTGCCAGCAGCCTAGACCCCCCAAGGGACTACCCCTACGAGCAGTACTTC
CASSLDPPRDYPYEQYF
>TRBV11-2|TRBJ2-1|.|.
TGTGCCAGCAGCGTGGGAGAAGCAAACAATGAGCAGTTCTTC
CASSVGEANNEQFF
>TRBV19|TRBJ1-2|.|.
TGTGCCAGTAAGACAATAAACTATGGCTACACCTTC
CASKTINYGYTF